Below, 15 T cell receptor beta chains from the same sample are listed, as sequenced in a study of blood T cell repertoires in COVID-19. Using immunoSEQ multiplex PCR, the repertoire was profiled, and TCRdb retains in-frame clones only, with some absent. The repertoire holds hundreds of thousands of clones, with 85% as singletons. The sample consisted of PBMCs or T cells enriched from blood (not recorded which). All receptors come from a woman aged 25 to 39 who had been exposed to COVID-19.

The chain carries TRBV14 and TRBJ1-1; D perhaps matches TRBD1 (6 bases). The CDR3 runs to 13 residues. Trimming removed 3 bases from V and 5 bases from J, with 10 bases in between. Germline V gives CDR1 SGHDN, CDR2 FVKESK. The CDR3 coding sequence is TGTGCCAGCAGCCAGGGGGCAGAGACTGAAGCTTTCTTT. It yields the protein CASSQGAETEAFF.

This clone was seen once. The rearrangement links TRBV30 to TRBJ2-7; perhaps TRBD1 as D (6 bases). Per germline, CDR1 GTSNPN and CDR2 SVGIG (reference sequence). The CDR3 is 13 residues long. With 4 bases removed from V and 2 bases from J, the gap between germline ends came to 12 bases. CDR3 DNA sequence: TGTGCCTGGAATTTAGGGGGACCCTACGAGCAGTACTTC. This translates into CAWNLGGPYEQYF.

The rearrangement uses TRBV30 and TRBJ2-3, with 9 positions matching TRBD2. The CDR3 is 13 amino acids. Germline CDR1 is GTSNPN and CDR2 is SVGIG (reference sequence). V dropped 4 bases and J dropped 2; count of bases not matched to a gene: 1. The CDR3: CAWTSGATDTQYF. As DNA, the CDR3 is TGTGCCTGGACTAGCGGGGCCACAGATACGCAGTATTTT.

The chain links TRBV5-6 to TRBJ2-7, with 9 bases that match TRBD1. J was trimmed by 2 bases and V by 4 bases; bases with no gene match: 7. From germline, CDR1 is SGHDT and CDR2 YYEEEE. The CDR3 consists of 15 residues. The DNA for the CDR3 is TGTGCCAGCAGCCTCCGGGACAGGGTTACCTACGAGCAGTACTTC. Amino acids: CASSLRDRVTYEQYF.

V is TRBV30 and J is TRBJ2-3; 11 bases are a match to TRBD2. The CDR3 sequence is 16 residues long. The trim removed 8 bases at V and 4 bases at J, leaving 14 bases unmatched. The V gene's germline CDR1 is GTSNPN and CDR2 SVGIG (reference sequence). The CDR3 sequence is CARADSGGARADTQYF. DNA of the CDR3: TGTGCCCGGGCCGATAGCGGGGGGGCCAGGGCAGATACGCAGTATTTT.

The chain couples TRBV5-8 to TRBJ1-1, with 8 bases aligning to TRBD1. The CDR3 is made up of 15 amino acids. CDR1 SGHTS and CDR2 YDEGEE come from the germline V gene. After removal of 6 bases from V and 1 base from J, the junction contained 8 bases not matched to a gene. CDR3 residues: CASTLLRGPNTEAFF. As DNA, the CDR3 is TGTGCCAGCACCCTCCTCAGGGGGCCGAACACTGAAGCTTTCTTT. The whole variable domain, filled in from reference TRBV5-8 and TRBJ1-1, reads EAGVTQSPTHLIKTRGQQATLRCSPISGHTSVYWYQQALGLGLQFLLWYDEGEERNRGNFPPRFSGRQFPNYSSELNVNALELEDSALYLCASTLLRGPNTEAFFGQGTRLTVV.

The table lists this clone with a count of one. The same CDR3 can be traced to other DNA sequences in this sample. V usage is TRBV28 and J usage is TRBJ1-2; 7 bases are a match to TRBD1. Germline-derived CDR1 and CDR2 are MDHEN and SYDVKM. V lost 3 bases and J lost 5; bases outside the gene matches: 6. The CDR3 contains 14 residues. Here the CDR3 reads CASSFLDRDYGYTF. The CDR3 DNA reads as TGTGCCAGCAGTTTTCTCGACAGGGATTATGGCTACACCTTC.

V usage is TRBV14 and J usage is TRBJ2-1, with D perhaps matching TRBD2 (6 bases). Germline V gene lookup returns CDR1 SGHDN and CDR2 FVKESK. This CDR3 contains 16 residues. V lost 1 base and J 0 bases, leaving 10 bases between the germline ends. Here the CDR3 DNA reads TGTGCCAGCAGCCAAGCTGGGGGGAGCTCCTACAATGAGCAGTTCTTC. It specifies CASSQAGGSSYNEQFF.

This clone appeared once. CDR3 in amino acids: CASSPETGDFYGYTF. CDR3 in DNA: TGTGCCAGCAGCCCGGAGACAGGGGATTTCTATGGCTACACCTTC. The chain couples TRBV11-1 to TRBJ1-2; 8 bases fit TRBD1. The V gene's germline CDR1 is SGHAT and CDR2 FQDESV (reference sequence). This CDR3 spans 15 amino acids. V trimming: 5 bases; J trimming: 4 bases; junction bases outside the gene matches: 9.

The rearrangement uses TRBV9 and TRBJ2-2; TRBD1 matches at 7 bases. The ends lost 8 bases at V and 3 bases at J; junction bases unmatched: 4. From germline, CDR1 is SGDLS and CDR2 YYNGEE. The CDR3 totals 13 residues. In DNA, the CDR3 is TGTGCCAGTGGGCAGGGGGACACCGGGGAGCTGTTTTTT. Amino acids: CASGQGDTGELFF.

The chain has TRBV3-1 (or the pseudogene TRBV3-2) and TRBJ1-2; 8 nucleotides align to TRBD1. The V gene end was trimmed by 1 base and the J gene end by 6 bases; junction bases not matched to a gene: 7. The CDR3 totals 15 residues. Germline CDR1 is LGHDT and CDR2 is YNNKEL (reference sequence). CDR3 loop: CASSQGDRSSDGYTF. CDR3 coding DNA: TGTGCCAGCAGCCAAGGGGACAGGAGCTCAGATGGCTACACCTTC.

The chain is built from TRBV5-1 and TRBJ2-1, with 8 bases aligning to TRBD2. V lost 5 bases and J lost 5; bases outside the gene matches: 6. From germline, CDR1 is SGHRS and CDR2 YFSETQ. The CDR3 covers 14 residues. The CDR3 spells CASRVSGTHNEQFF. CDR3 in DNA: TGCGCCAGCAGGGTTAGCGGGACGCACAATGAGCAGTTCTTC.

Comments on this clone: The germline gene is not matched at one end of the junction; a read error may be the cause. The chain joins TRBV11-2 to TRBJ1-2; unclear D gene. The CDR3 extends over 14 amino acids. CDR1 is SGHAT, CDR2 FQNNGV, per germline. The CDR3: CASSPHGSPKLLSF. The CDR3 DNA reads TGTGCCAGCAGCCCACACGGGTCCCCAAAGCTCCTGTCCTTC.

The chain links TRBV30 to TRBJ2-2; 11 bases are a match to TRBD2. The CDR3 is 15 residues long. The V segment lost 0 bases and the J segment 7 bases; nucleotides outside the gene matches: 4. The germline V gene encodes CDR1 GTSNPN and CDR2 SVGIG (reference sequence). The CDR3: CAWSVLLAGVGELFF. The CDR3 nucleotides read TGTGCCTGGAGTGTACTACTAGCGGGAGTCGGGGAGCTGTTTTTT.

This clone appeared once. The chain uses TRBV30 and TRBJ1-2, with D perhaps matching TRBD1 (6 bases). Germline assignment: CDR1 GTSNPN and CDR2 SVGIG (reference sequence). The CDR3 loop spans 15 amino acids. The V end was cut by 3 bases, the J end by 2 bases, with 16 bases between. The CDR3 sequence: CAWREQGRGNYGYTF. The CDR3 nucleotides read TGTGCCTGGAGGGAACAGGGAAGGGGAAACTATGGCTACACCTTC.